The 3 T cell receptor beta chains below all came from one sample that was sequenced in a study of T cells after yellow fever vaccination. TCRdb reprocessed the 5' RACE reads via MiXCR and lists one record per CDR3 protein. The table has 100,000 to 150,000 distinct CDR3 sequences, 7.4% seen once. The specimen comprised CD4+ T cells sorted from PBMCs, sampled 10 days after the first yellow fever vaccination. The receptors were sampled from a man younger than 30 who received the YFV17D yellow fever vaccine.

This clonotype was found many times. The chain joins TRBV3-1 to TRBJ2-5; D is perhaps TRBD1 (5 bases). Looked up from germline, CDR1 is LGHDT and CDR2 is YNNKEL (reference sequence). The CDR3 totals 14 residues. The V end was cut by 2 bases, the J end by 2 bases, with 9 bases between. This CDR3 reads CASSQPGHQETQYF. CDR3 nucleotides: TGTGCCAGCAGCCAACCAGGACATCAAGAGACCCAGTACTTC.

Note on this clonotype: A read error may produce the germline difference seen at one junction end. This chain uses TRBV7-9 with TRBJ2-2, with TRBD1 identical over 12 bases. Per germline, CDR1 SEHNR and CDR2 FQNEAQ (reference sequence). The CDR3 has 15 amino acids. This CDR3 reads CASTRGQGASGELYF. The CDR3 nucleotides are TGTGCCAGCACCAGGGGACAGGGGGCATCGGGGGAGCTGTATTTT.

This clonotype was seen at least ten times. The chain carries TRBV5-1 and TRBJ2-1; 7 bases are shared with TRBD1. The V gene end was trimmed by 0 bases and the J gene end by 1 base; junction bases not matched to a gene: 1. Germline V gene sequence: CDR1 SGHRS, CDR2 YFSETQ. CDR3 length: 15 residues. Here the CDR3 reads CASSLATGSYNEQFF. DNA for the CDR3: TGCGCCAGCAGCTTGGCGACAGGGTCCTACAATGAGCAGTTCTTC.